The present T cell receptor (beta chain) was sequenced within a study of T cells in Graves' hyperthyroidism and ophthalmopathy. On the study more broadly: Peripheral blood samples were taken at initial diagnosis, prior to any treatment.

Inclusion characteristics of ophthalmopathy patients comprised a Clinical Activity Score of at least 3, a NOSPECS grade of at least 4, and duration under 3 months. Uncontrolled infection, other autoimmune disease, pregnancy or lactation barred patients from enrollment. Researchers took RNA transcripts and amplified the TCR beta CDR3 regions from them. The HTBI primer set was used in a first-round RT-PCR of the TCR CDR3. TCRdb called the multiplex PCR reads again in MiXCR, with one record for every CDR3 protein. The profile covers roughly 530,000 distinct CDR3 sequences, with 17% appearing a single time and roughly a sixth taken by the ten largest. The receptor was derived from a woman younger than 30 with Graves' ophthalmopathy. The sample consisted of blood.

The CDR3 protein is CSAVFFQGHNQPQHF. The CDR3 DNA follows: TGCAGTGCCGTCTTCTTTCAAGGGCATAATCAGCCCCAGCATTTT. This chain joins TRBV20-1 and TRBJ1-5, with D hard to call. CDR1 and CDR2 from the germline V gene are DFQATT and SNEGSKA (reference sequence). Trimming cost V 6 bases and J 4 bases, with 19 bases left between them. The CDR3 consists of 15 residues.